The present T cell receptor (beta chain) was sequenced within a study of CD8+ T cells in alopecia areata. This CDR3 spans 14 amino acids. V trimming: 7 bases; J trimming: 2 bases; junction bases outside the gene matches: 4. Germline CDR1 and CDR2: SGHVS and FNYEAQ. TCR sequencing used cDNA made by reverse transcription of extracted RNA. TCRdb's copy holds only in-frame clones and misses some; the assay was immunoSEQ multiplex PCR. This sample yields 150,000 or so clones, of which about 88% are seen a single time; over 10% belongs to the top ten. Treatment denoted: oral pan-JAK inhibitor, 5-10 mg twice daily. Points on this clone: What it binds is not known.

General study points: For patients receiving tofacitinib, scalp clonality and expanded CD8+ clones among the top 100 significantly decreased.

The source material was CD8+ T cells sorted from blood, sampled at week 4, from a patient treated with tofacitinib. The rearrangement joins TRBV7-6 to TRBJ2-7; TRBD2 matches 11 bases. The TCR originated in a human donor with alopecia areata. As DNA, the CDR3 is TGTGCCAGCACCGCTAGCGGGGGGACCTACGAGCAGTACTTC. Its protein product is CASTASGGTYEQYF.